This T cell receptor (beta chain) emerged from a study of somatic mutations in cytotoxic T cells in rheumatoid arthritis. The study pulled out CD4+ and CD8+ cells with positive magnetic bead selection and then checked their purity by flow cytometry. The data were produced by immunoSEQ multiplex PCR, yet TCRdb's version contains in-frame clones alone and is incomplete. Among about 3,000 clones, 86% were seen once, and the ten largest hold more than 30%. In regard to this clone: Its antigen is not identified.

Points from the study as a whole: CD8+ T-cell clonality showed no significant difference between rheumatoid arthritis patients and age-matched healthy controls. Age was associated with higher CD8+ clonality in rheumatoid arthritis patients, not in healthy controls.

The sample comprised CD8+ T cells sorted from blood. The sequence was collected from a woman aged 60 to 75 with rheumatoid arthritis.

The CDR3 region is CASSPTVQPQHF. The CDR3, as DNA: TGCGCCAGCAGTCCCACGGTTCAGCCCCAGCATTTT. The rearrangement joins TRBV10-1 to TRBJ1-5; D unresolved. Trimming took off 5 bases at V and 6 bases at J, with 8 bases between the two ends. Germline-derived CDR1 and CDR2 are WNHNN and SYGVQD (reference sequence). CDR3 length: 12 amino acids.